These T cell receptor beta chains were read from a single sample in a study of blood T cell repertoires in COVID-19. The assay was immunoSEQ multiplex PCR, and TCRdb's table has in-frame clones only and misses some. The sample has approximately 280,000 clones; just under 90% are singletons. Sequencing was done on a sample of PBMCs or T cells enriched from blood (not recorded which). Receptors were obtained from a woman aged 60 to 75 who had recovered from COVID-19. CDR3s include the opening cysteine and the closing phenylalanine or tryptophan. D genes are given only for firm matches. Some rows mark clone size as missing; the rest say once, few, many or name a class of expanded clone.

d_call,j_call,v_call,clone_size,cdr3_aa,cdr3_nt
-,TRBJ2-5,TRBV2,-,CASSVQDQETQYF,TGTGCCAGCAGTGTTCAGGACCAAGAGACCCAGTACTTC
TRBD2,TRBJ2-1,TRBV10-1,-,CASSSGLAGDNEQFF,TGCGCCAGCAGTTCAGGACTAGCGGGGGACAATGAGCAGTTCTTC
-,TRBJ1-4,TRBV3-1/TRBV3-2,once,CASSQDGAGALDLFF,TGTGCCAGCAGCCAAGATGGGGCTGGCGCCTTGGATCTGTTTTTT
-,TRBJ2-1,TRBV24-1,-,CATAGRNNEQFF,TGTGCCACCGCGGGACGGAACAATGAGCAGTTCTTC
-,TRBJ2-7,TRBV15,-,CATSRDLEREQYF,TGTGCCACCAGCAGAGATCTCGAACGGGAGCAGTACTTC
TRBD2,TRBJ2-7,TRBV28,-,CASSGAGVAGYYEQYF,TGTGCCAGCAGTGGGGCTGGAGTAGCGGGTTACTACGAGCAGTACTTC
-,TRBJ2-1,TRBV13,-,CASSFGGQDNEQFF,TGTGCCAGCAGCTTCGGGGGGCAGGACAATGAGCAGTTCTTC
-,TRBJ2-1,TRBV3-1/TRBV3-2,-,CASSQGLLSYNEQFF,TGTGCCAGCAGCCAAGGACTCCTGTCCTACAATGAGCAGTTCTTC
-,TRBJ1-4,TRBV7-8,-,CASSLGGREKLFF,TGTGCCAGCAGCTTAGGAGGCCGTGAAAAACTGTTTTTT
TRBD1,TRBJ2-5,TRBV18,-,CASSPPLGQGRGETQYF,TGTGCCAGCTCACCGCCTCTCGGACAGGGGAGAGGGGAGACCCAGTACTTC
-,TRBJ2-1,TRBV28,-,CASSHGFYNEQFF,TGTGCCAGCAGCCACGGGTTCTACAATGAGCAGTTCTTC
-,TRBJ2-1,TRBV5-8,-,CASSGTLSWGDQTYNEQFF,TGTGCCAGCAGCGGCACTCTATCCTGGGGGGACCAAACCTACAATGAGCAGTTCTTC
TRBD1,TRBJ1-2,TRBV5-1,-,CASSLGQGAHYGYTF,TGCGCCAGCAGCTTGGGACAGGGGGCCCACTATGGCTACACCTTC
TRBD1,TRBJ2-3,TRBV5-1,-,CASSVLQGTDTQYF,TGCGCCAGCAGCGTATTACAGGGGACAGATACGCAGTATTTT
TRBD2,TRBJ2-1,TRBV3-1/TRBV3-2,once,CASSQGAGTSGNEQFF,TGTGCCAGCAGCCAAGGAGCAGGGACTAGCGGAAATGAGCAGTTCTTC
TRBD1,TRBJ2-7,TRBV18,-,CASSPPKTGASYEQYF,TGTGCCAGCTCACCACCGAAAACAGGGGCATCCTACGAGCAGTACTTC
TRBD1,TRBJ1-6,TRBV28,-,CASRRDRVSLHF,TGTGCCAGCAGGCGGGACAGGGTATCCCTCCACTTT
-,TRBJ1-2,TRBV11-2,-,CASSSQTGSGYTF,TGTGCCAGCAGCTCCCAGACAGGAAGTGGCTACACCTTC